This TCR beta chain was recovered during a study of T-cell reconstitution after alpha-beta-depleted transplantation in children. General study findings and limits: At the one-year point after transplant, T-cell counts and TCRbeta diversity were found to come mostly from T cells that had been newly produced. Several hundred graft clones that had expanded were reportedly the source of alpha-beta T cells about two months after transplant.

Germline V lookup: CDR1 SGHVS, CDR2 FQNEAQ. CDR3 length equals 15 residues. Trimming took off 5 bases at V and 7 bases at J, with 18 bases between the two ends. Unique molecular identifiers tagged the TCRbeta library. TCRdb re-derived calls from the PCR reads in MiXCR, one entry per CDR3 protein. Counted here are approximately 190,000 distinct CDR3 sequences, around 8.4% occurring once; the ten biggest clones make up about 40%. This clonotype was counted many times. As yet, its antigen is unknown. The sequence was obtained from a male patient aged 2 to 9 who had a stem cell transplant for acute myeloid leukemia, so the T cells may come from the graft donor. The sequenced sample was PBMCs, mostly from graft donor cells, obtained 360 days after TCRalphabeta/CD19-depleted stem cell transplant. The J gene is TRBJ2-1, the V gene TRBV7-8; the D gene is possibly TRBD1 (6 bases). CDR3 residues: CASSSLQGPWNEQFF. CDR3 coding DNA: TGTGCCAGCAGCAGCCTGCAGGGGCCTTGGAATGAGCAGTTCTTC.